A single sample gave rise to the 7 T cell receptor beta chains below, sequenced in a study of response to subunit inactivated influenza vaccine. TCRdb re-derived calls from the RT-PCR reads in MiXCR, one entry per CDR3 protein. There are 710,000 or so distinct CDR3 sequences in the sample; about a sixth occur only once, and around a tenth lies in the top ten. The material sequenced was PBMCs from blood, taken roughly 12 days after vaccination. The receptor source for this set is a man aged 50-59 years who received an inactivated influenza vaccine.

The chain employs TRBV6-2 or TRBV6-3 and TRBJ2-2; TRBD2 might be the D (6 bases). Trimming removed 3 bases from V and 3 bases from J, with 14 bases in between. This CDR3 spans 16 amino acids. Germline values: CDR1 MNHEY, CDR2 SVGEGT. The CDR3 DNA sequence: TGTGCCAGCAGTTATCTATTGGAGGGCGACACCGGGGAGCTGTTTTTT. Translated: CASSYLLEGDTGELFF.

The V and J genes are TRBV7-2 and TRBJ1-2; a possible D gene is TRBD1 (5 bases). The CDR3 covers 15 residues. The ends were cut back, 2 bases at V and 7 bases at J, with 17 bases in the middle. Germline-derived CDR1 and CDR2 are SGHTA and FQGNSA. The CDR3 DNA reads as TGTGCCAGCAGCTTAAATGCTCGGGCCACAGGTGGCTACACCTTC. Residues: CASSLNARATGGYTF. Variable domain in full (rest from reference TRBV7-2 and TRBJ1-2): GAGVSQSPSNKVTEKGKDVELRCDPISGHTALYWYRQSLGQGLEFLIYFQGNSAPDKSGLPSDRFSAERTGGSVSTLTIQRTQQEDSAVYLCASSLNARATGGYTFGSGTRLTVV.

This clonotype turned up a few times. This chain connects TRBV6-1 to TRBJ2-2, with D hard to call. The CDR3 covers 14 residues. V was clipped by 4 bases and J by 4 bases, with 10 bases between them. CDR1 and CDR2 (germline): MNHNS, SASEGT. Here the CDR3 DNA reads TGTGCCAGCAGTGCAGGCCCCGTCACCGGGGAGCTGTTTTTT. Translating gives CASSAGPVTGELFF.

This clonotype was counted between two and nine times. V gene TRBV4-1 combines with J gene TRBJ1-5; TRBD1 matches 9 bases. The CDR3 is 17 residues long. In germline, CDR1 is MGHRA, CDR2 YSYEKL. Trimming removed 0 bases from V and 6 bases from J; junction bases left unmatched: 9. CDR3 nucleotides: TGCGCCAGCAGCCAAGACGACAGGGGGAAATTTGGTCAGCCCCAGCATTTT. Translated, it gives CASSQDDRGKFGQPQHF.

This clonotype showed up many times. The chain uses TRBV27 and TRBJ2-1; D call uncertain. Germline CDR1 is MNHEY and CDR2 is SMNVEV (reference sequence). This CDR3 spans 12 amino acids. V lost 8 bases and J lost 9, with 14 bases in between. The CDR3 bases are TGTGCCAGCGGGTATCGAGGCGGTGAGCAGTTCTTC. Translating gives CASGYRGGEQFF.

This clonotype was seen a few times. This sequence joins TRBV25-1 and TRBJ2-2, with 10 bases aligning to TRBD1. J was trimmed by 3 bases and V by 6 bases; bases with no gene match: 7. The CDR3 sequence is 16 residues long. CDR1 and CDR2 (germline): MGHDK, SYGVNS. The DNA of the CDR3 is TGTGCCAGCAGGAGCCCGGGACAGGGGCACACCGGGGAGCTGTTTTTT. Its translation: CASRSPGQGHTGELFF.

The CDR3 DNA is TGTGCCAGCAGTCCCTGGGACAGGGAGGCCAAAAACATTCAGTACTTC. It is translated as CASSPWDREAKNIQYF. This chain joins TRBV28 and TRBJ2-4, with 9 bases identical to TRBD1. V dropped 5 bases and J dropped 1; count of bases not matched to a gene: 6. CDR1 MDHEN and CDR2 SYDVKM come from the germline V gene. This CDR3 spans 16 amino acids.